This TCR beta chain originates from a study of identical twins. General study results and limits: Donors were not followed over many years; analysis was cross-sectional.

The germline gives CDR1 DFQATT, CDR2 SNEGSKA (reference sequence). This CDR3 has 13 residues. V was shortened by 1 base and J by 9 bases, with 14 bases between the two germline ends. This clonotype was counted a few times. What it binds is not known. MiXCR was run by TCRdb on the 5' RACE reads, yielding one entry per CDR3 protein. The sample has about 690,000 distinct CDR3 sequences, about 20% seen once. This sample also appeared in a second study, on T cells expressing NK-cell markers. That source adds: Whether expanded NKG2C-expressing T cell clones recognize HCMV is unknown.

Specimen: PBMCs. The TCR sequence derives from a young woman in good health. The genes are TRBV20-1 and TRBJ2-3; D may correspond to TRBD1 or TRBD2 (5 bases each). CDR3 loop: CSARGGIGGTQYF. The CDR3 DNA sequence: TGCAGTGCTAGAGGGGGGATCGGTGGGACGCAGTATTTT.